The 27 T cell receptor beta chains reported below all come from one sample, sequenced in a study of CD8 T cells in ankylosing spondylitis. No antigen has been identified for these receptors. Whole-study findings and limits: Apparently characteristic of ankylosing spondylitis blood was a TCR beta motif (about 8 highly homologous variants).

TCRdb itself ran the 5' RACE reads through MiXCR, one entry per CDR3 protein. The sample lists 200,000 to 250,000 distinct CDR3 sequences; approximately 7.4% were seen once. Material for sequencing was blood, either unsorted or a sorted T cell fraction (not recorded which). These receptors all come from a male donor with ankylosing spondylitis.

In its sample, this clonotype was seen many times. The chain recombines TRBV10-2 with TRBJ2-1; D is undetermined. CDR1 and CDR2 from the germline V gene are WSHSY and SAAADI. The V end was cut by 1 base, the J end by 10 bases, with 8 bases between. This CDR3 has 12 residues. The CDR3 bases are TGCGCCAGCAGTGAGTGGTTGGGAGAGCAGTTCTTC. This encodes CASSEWLGEQFF.

At least ten counts were recorded for this clonotype. This chain uses TRBV5-6 with TRBJ2-2; possibly TRBD2 for D (6 bases). V lost 0 bases, J lost 6 bases, and 12 bases lay in between. The CDR3 runs 15 residues. Germline V gene sequence: CDR1 SGHDT, CDR2 YYEEEE. The CDR3 bases are TGTGCCAGCAGCTTGGTACTAGCCCCCGCCGGGGAGCTGTTTTTT. Amino acid sequence: CASSLVLAPAGELFF.

This clonotype was found many times. The chain joins TRBV6-1 to TRBJ2-1, with D unclear. CDR1 and CDR2 (germline): MNHNS, SASEGT. Between the trimmed V and J ends, which lost 5 bases and 0 bases, there was a span of 11 bases. CDR3 length: 15 amino acids. The CDR3, as DNA: TGTGCCAGCAGTACAGACCGAAGCTCCTACAATGAGCAGTTCTTC. This codes for CASSTDRSSYNEQFF.

This clonotype was observed a few times. The chain has TRBV15 and TRBJ2-7; 12 bases are a match to TRBD1. In germline, CDR1 is LNHNV, CDR2 YYDKDF (reference sequence). This CDR3 has 14 residues. With V trimmed by 7 bases and J by 4 bases, 5 bases remained unmatched. The CDR3 spells CATTPGQGAYEQYF. The CDR3, as DNA: TGTGCCACCACCCCGGGACAGGGGGCGTACGAGCAGTACTTC.

This clonotype was recorded many times. This chain links TRBV7-9 with TRBJ2-7; TRBD2 matches at 10 bases. Trimming removed 0 bases from V and 7 bases from J; junction bases left unmatched: 12. CDR1 is SEHNR, CDR2 FQNEAQ, per germline (reference sequence). This CDR3 contains 17 residues. The CDR3: CASSLANWASGSVEQYF. CDR3 bases: TGTGCCAGCAGCTTAGCGAATTGGGCTAGCGGGAGTGTTGAGCAGTACTTC.

This clonotype came up a few times. V gene TRBV19 combines with J gene TRBJ1-2; D possibly corresponds to TRBD1 (6 bases). Germline CDR1 is LNHDA and CDR2 is SQIVND (reference sequence). The CDR3 consists of 16 residues. The V and J ends lost 7 bases and 0 bases respectively, with 18 bases between them. The CDR3 spells CASKLRWGPANYGYTF. CDR3 in DNA: TGTGCCAGTAAATTAAGATGGGGGCCCGCTAACTATGGCTACACCTTC.

In its sample, this clonotype was seen many times. The V call is TRBV10-3, the J call TRBJ2-5; no definite D call. Germline V gives CDR1 ENHRY, CDR2 SYGVKD. The germline V and J ends were trimmed by 3 bases and 4 bases, with 9 bases remaining between them. The CDR3 sequence is 13 residues long. DNA for the CDR3: TGTGCCATCAGTGAAGGGCTAGGAGAGACCCAGTACTTC. This codes for CAISEGLGETQYF.

This clonotype occurred a few times. This chain links TRBV9 with TRBJ2-6; the D is unclear. CDR1 is SGDLS and CDR2 is YYNGEE in the germline V gene. Trimming removed 0 bases at V and 0 bases at J, with 13 bases between. This CDR3 has 18 residues. The chain's CDR3 is CASSVDTGKSSGANVLTF. The CDR3 DNA reads as TGTGCCAGCAGCGTAGACACCGGAAAGAGCTCTGGGGCCAACGTCCTGACTTTC.

The sample holds a few counts of this clonotype. V is TRBV19 and J is TRBJ1-4, with D perhaps matching TRBD1 (6 bases). Trimming took off 5 bases at V and 7 bases at J, with 14 bases between the two ends. The CDR3 runs to 14 residues. Germline V CDR1 and CDR2: LNHDA, SQIVND (reference sequence). The CDR3 DNA follows: TGTGCCAGTAGTTTGGGGGCAAACCTTGAAAAACTGTTTTTT. It encodes CASSLGANLEKLFF.

This clonotype was seen many times. The V gene is TRBV9, the J gene TRBJ2-3, with 8 positions matching TRBD2. The CDR3 runs 14 residues. The V and J ends lost 2 bases and 5 bases, in that order; junction bases with no gene match: 4. The germline V gene has CDR1 SGDLS and CDR2 YYNGEE. CDR3 DNA: TGTGCCAGCAGCGTGAAGAGCGGGAGAGATACGCAGTATTTT. Translation: CASSVKSGRDTQYF.

The V call is TRBV11-2, the J call TRBJ2-7; 14 nucleotides match TRBD2. This CDR3 spans 16 amino acids. V was pared by 5 bases and J by 7 bases, with 10 bases of the junction left unmatched. The germline V gene encodes CDR1 SGHAT and CDR2 FQNNGV. CDR3 region: CASSPWGLAGVGEQYF. The CDR3 nucleotides read TGTGCCAGCAGCCCTTGGGGACTAGCGGGAGTCGGTGAGCAGTACTTC.

In this sample, this clonotype turned up many times. V usage is TRBV4-3 and J usage is TRBJ2-1, with D possibly being TRBD2 (6 bases). The length of the CDR3 is 18 residues. CDR1 LGHNA and CDR2 YSLEER come from the germline V gene. V lost 0 bases, J lost 5 bases, and 20 bases lay in between. CDR3: CASSQDRRLDNGDNEQFF. The CDR3 DNA is TGCGCCAGCAGCCAAGATCGGAGACTAGATAATGGTGACAATGAGCAGTTCTTC.

At least ten counts were recorded for this clonotype. The V call is TRBV4-2, the J call TRBJ2-1; D possibly corresponds to TRBD2 (6 bases). Trimming took off 0 bases at V and 6 bases at J, with 15 bases between the two ends. Germline V gene lookup returns CDR1 LGHNA and CDR2 YNFKEQ. The CDR3 length is 16 residues. CDR3: CASSQESEGQANEQFF. DNA for the CDR3: TGTGCCAGCAGCCAAGAGTCGGAGGGCCAGGCCAATGAGCAGTTCTTC.

This clonotype was counted at least ten times. Here the CDR3 DNA reads TGTGCCAGCAGTTTTCCAGACCCTGCCACCTTC. The encoded protein is CASSFPDPATF. The genes are TRBV6-2 or TRBV6-3 and TRBJ1-2; D unclear. The V end was cut by 4 bases, the J end by 13 bases, with 13 bases between. The CDR3 consists of 11 residues. Germline V CDR1 and CDR2: MNHEY, SVGEGT.

The genes are TRBV28 and TRBJ2-5, with D perhaps matching TRBD1 (6 bases). Trimming pared 6 bases from V and 6 bases from J, leaving 11 bases between. The germline gives CDR1 MDHEN, CDR2 SYDVKM. The CDR3 contains 12 residues. The CDR3 sequence is CASRPTGKTQYF. In DNA, the CDR3 is TGTGCCAGCAGGCCGACAGGCAAGACCCAGTACTTC.

This clonotype occurred many times. The chain joins TRBV4-1 to TRBJ2-1, with TRBD1 identical over 10 bases. Germline assignment: CDR1 MGHRA and CDR2 YSYEKL. This CDR3 is built from 18 residues. With 0 bases clipped from V and 4 bases from J, the junction kept 9 bases outside the gene matches. This CDR3 reads CASSQEQWGQGMYNEQFF. DNA of the CDR3: TGCGCCAGCAGCCAAGAACAGTGGGGACAGGGGATGTACAATGAGCAGTTCTTC.

This clonotype was seen repeatedly, ten times or more. The V call is TRBV20-1, the J call TRBJ1-2, with 9 bases matching TRBD1. There are 11 residues in the CDR3. The V gene's germline CDR1 is DFQATT and CDR2 SNEGSKA (reference sequence). V shed 7 bases, J shed 6 bases, and the junction held 3 bases outside the gene matches. The CDR3 region is CSVRTGDGYTF. CDR3 nucleotide sequence: TGCAGTGTCAGGACAGGGGATGGCTACACCTTC.

This clonotype was detected only a few times. The V and J genes are TRBV6-1 and TRBJ2-2, with D possibly matching TRBD2 (6 bases). The germline V gene has CDR1 MNHNS and CDR2 SASEGT. V lost 7 bases and J 9 bases, leaving 30 bases between the germline ends. There are 18 residues in the CDR3. The CDR3 DNA is TGTGCCAGCACCCGAACTGGCGGCGGCGGGGATATGTCCCGGGAGCTGTTTTTT. Translated: CASTRTGGGGDMSRELFF.

This chain joins TRBV21-1 and TRBJ2-3. TRBV21-1 is flagged as a pseudogene. The CDR3 loop spans 15 amino acids. CDR3 in DNA: TGTGCCAGCAGCAAAATACGGTTTCGCCCAGATACGCAGTATTTT. It translates to CASSKIRFRPDTQYF.

Ten or more counts support this clonotype. The rearrangement uses TRBV6-5 and TRBJ1-2; D is uncertain. CDR3 size: 14 residues. The V gene lost 2 bases and the J gene lost 7 bases, with 14 bases spanning the gap. Germline CDR1 MNHEY, CDR2 SVGAGI. CDR3 protein: CASSYTSEFAGYTF. Written as DNA, the CDR3 is TGTGCCAGCAGTTACACATCAGAGTTCGCTGGCTACACCTTC.

This clonotype was recorded a few times. The chain couples TRBV7-9 to TRBJ2-1, with D hard to call. Trimming took 1 base from V and 5 from J, leaving 6 bases between them. CDR3 length equals 13 residues. Germline V CDR1 and CDR2: SEHNR, FQNEAQ (reference sequence). The CDR3: CASSLGFHNEQFF. The CDR3, as DNA: TGTGCCAGCAGCTTAGGCTTTCACAATGAGCAGTTCTTC.

This clonotype was picked up many times. The chain couples TRBV29-1 to TRBJ2-1; D gene unclear. The CDR3 extends over 13 amino acids. Trimming pared 5 bases from V and 0 bases from J, leaving 8 bases between. Germline CDR1 SQVTM, CDR2 ANQGSEA. The CDR3 protein is CSVPLVSYNEQFF. The CDR3 DNA sequence: TGCAGCGTTCCGTTGGTCTCCTACAATGAGCAGTTCTTC.

This clonotype is classed as medium-sized (0.01 to 0.1%). The chain joins TRBV29-1 to TRBJ2-1, with 10 bases matching TRBD2. Looked up from germline, CDR1 is SQVTM and CDR2 is ANQGSEA. This CDR3 spans 14 amino acids. Trimming cost V 4 bases and J 3 bases; bases outside gene matches: 3. CDR3 DNA sequence: TGCAGCGTTGCTGGGACTAGCGTCTACAATGAGCAGTTCTTC. Protein: CSVAGTSVYNEQFF.

This clonotype appeared many times. The rearrangement uses TRBV3-1 and TRBJ1-5; D call uncertain. V lost 0 bases and J lost 3, with 9 bases in between. The CDR3 sequence is 15 residues long. The germline CDR1 and CDR2 sequences are LGHDT and YNNKEL (reference sequence). The CDR3 here is CASSQDLSLNQPQHF. The CDR3 coding sequence is TGTGCCAGCAGCCAAGATTTAAGCCTCAATCAGCCCCAGCATTTT. The full variable domain, with the rest looked up from reference TRBV3-1 and TRBJ1-5, is DTAVSQTPKYLVTQMGNDKSIKCEQNLGHDTMYWYKQDSKKFLKIMFSYNNKELIINETVPNRFSPKSPDKAHLNLHINSLELGDSAVYFCASSQDLSLNQPQHFGDGTRLSIL.

This clonotype came up many times. V is TRBV7-9 and J is TRBJ2-2; TRBD2 might be the D (7 bases). Trimming took off 6 bases at V and 4 bases at J, with 21 bases between the two ends. Germline loops: CDR1 SEHNR, CDR2 FQNEAQ (reference sequence). The CDR3 extends over 17 amino acids. The CDR3 is CASRFSRGAGSTGELFF. Written as DNA, the CDR3 is TGTGCCAGCAGGTTTTCCCGGGGGGCCGGGAGCACCGGGGAGCTGTTTTTT. Full variable domain (outside the CDR3, taken from reference TRBV7-9 and TRBJ2-2): DTGVSQNPRHKITKRGQNVTFRCDPISEHNRLYWYRQTLGQGPEFLTYFQNEAQLEKSRLLSDRFSAERPKGSFSTLEIQRTEQGDSAMYLCASRFSRGAGSTGELFFGEGSRLTVL.

In its sample, this clonotype was seen many times. The chain is built from TRBV4-2 and TRBJ2-1, with a weak D call TRBD2 (5 bases). Germline V gene lookup returns CDR1 LGHNA and CDR2 YNFKEQ. With 0 bases removed from V and 4 bases from J, the gap between germline ends came to 13 bases. There are 16 residues in the CDR3. CDR3 coding DNA: TGTGCCAGCAGCCAAGAGGTGGGAGAGCTTTACAATGAGCAGTTCTTC. Amino acid sequence: CASSQEVGELYNEQFF.

This clonotype has at least ten counts. This rearrangement joins TRBV12-3 or TRBV12-4 to TRBJ2-1, with D unclear. The germline V and J ends were trimmed by 6 bases and 6 bases, with 9 bases remaining between them. This CDR3 has 12 residues. The CDR3 DNA follows: TGTGCCAGCAGCCCCCATTCCAATGAGCAGTTCTTC. This codes for CASSPHSNEQFF.